This T cell receptor (beta chain) was retrieved from a study of CD8+ T cells in alopecia areata. This clone was counted once. Antigen: not known. RNA extraction was followed by reverse transcription into cDNA, which acted as the sequencing template. The assay was immunoSEQ multiplex PCR, and TCRdb's table has in-frame clones only and misses some. The sample has approximately 170,000 clones, 60% seen once; the top ten hold around 14%. Germline CDR1 and CDR2: GTSNPN and SVGIG (reference sequence). This CDR3 spans 13 amino acids. With 4 bases removed from V and 8 bases from J, the gap between germline ends came to 14 bases. Study results and caveats: Many expanded lesional clones remained in scalp and blood on tofacitinib. Elevated clonality characterized lesional scalp relative to normal scalp, particularly in alopecia totalis/universalis.

Treatment of the sample: oral pan-JAK inhibitor, 5-10 mg twice daily. The chain combines TRBV30 with TRBJ1-4; D remains unclear. The material was CD4+ T cells sorted from blood, obtained at week 24, from a patient treated with tofacitinib. This TCR came from a human donor with alopecia areata. The CDR3 loop is CAWIELPGEKLFF. CDR3 nucleotide sequence: TGTGCCTGGATCGAACTACCGGGGGAAAAACTGTTTTTT.